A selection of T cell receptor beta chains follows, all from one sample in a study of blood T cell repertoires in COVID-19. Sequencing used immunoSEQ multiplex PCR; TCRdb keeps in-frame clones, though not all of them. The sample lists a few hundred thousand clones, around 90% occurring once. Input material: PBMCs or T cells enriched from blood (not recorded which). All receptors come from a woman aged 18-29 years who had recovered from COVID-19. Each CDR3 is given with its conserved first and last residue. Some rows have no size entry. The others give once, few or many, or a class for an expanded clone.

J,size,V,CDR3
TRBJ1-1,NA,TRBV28,CASNTRAPNTEAFF
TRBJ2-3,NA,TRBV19,CASRDRGKADTQYF
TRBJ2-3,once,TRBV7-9,CASSHSGQGTDTQYF
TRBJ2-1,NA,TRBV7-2,CASSLAGGGSYNEQFF
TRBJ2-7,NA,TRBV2,CASRVDRGYEQYF
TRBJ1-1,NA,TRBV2,CAKDRGTPGGTEAFF
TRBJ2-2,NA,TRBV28,CARYRDTGELFF
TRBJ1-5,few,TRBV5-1,CASSLQGWGNQPQHF
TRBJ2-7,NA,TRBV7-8,CATEPGTESSYEQYF
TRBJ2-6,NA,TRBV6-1,CASSEGLMSSGANVLTF
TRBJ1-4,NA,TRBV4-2,CASSHDVRTYATNEKLFF
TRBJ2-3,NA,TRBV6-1,CASSETGTVTDTQYF
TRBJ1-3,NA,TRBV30,CAWDQGGYSGNTIYF
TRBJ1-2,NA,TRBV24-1,CATIPLRQGEVYEGYTF
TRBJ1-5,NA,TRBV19,CASSIGGFNQPQHF
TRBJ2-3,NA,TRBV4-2,CASSQVVLAGTDTQYF
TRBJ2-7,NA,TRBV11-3,CASSLEGEGRSPYEQYF
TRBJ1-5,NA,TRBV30,CAWSRGYQPQHF
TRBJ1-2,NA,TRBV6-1,CASSEGRGPYGYTF
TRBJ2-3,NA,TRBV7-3,CASSLLAGPDTQYF
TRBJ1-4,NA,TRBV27,CASSPLTGGVEKLFF
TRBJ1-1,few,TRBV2,CASRAGQLEAFF